The rows below give T cell receptor beta chains drawn from one sample of a study of blood T cell repertoires in COVID-19. Libraries were prepared by immunoSEQ multiplex PCR; TCRdb keeps only in-frame clonotypes and omits some of them. The sample has tens of thousands of clones, around nine tenths seen once. What was sequenced was peripheral blood. The receptors here all came from an elderly woman with acute or convalescent COVID-19. CDR3s include the opening cysteine and the closing phenylalanine or tryptophan. A D gene is named only where the DNA matches it firmly. Size values are once, few and many counts, or a class for expanded clones, and some rows have none.

size: .
V: TRBV4-2
D: .
length: 13
J: TRBJ2-1
CDR3: CASSQAGDNEQFF
DNA: TGTGCCAGCAGCCAGGCAGGGGACAATGAGCAGTTCTTC

size: .
V: TRBV6-5
D: TRBD1
length: 15
J: TRBJ2-7
CDR3: CATTQYRDSPSEQYF
DNA: TGTGCCACCACCCAATATAGGGACAGCCCCTCCGAGCAGTACTTC

size: few
V: TRBV5-1
D: TRBD2
length: 15
J: TRBJ2-7
CDR3: CASGPSSGGAYEQYF
DNA: TGCGCCAGCGGGCCGTCTAGCGGGGGAGCCTACGAGCAGTACTTC

size: .
V: TRBV28
D: TRBD1
length: 12
J: TRBJ1-2
CDR3: CASRGQYYGYTF
DNA: TGTGCCAGCAGGGGACAGTACTATGGCTACACCTTC

size: .
V: TRBV25-1
D: TRBD1
length: 17
J: TRBJ2-2
CDR3: CASSEYRDRGVSGELFF
DNA: TGTGCCAGCAGTGAATACCGGGACAGGGGAGTTAGCGGGGAGCTGTTTTTT

size: .
V: TRBV10-2
D: .
length: 17
J: TRBJ1-2
CDR3: CASTDTDRGTAVDGYTF
DNA: TGCGCCAGCACCGATACGGACAGAGGTACTGCTGTGGATGGCTACACCTTC

size: .
V: TRBV6-5
D: TRBD1
length: 14
J: TRBJ2-5
CDR3: CASSADRGRETQYF
DNA: TGTGCCAGCAGCGCCGACAGGGGCAGAGAGACCCAGTACTTC

size: .
V: TRBV5-1
D: TRBD1
length: 14
J: TRBJ1-2
CDR3: CASKITGESGGYTF
DNA: TGCGCCAGCAAGATTACAGGGGAATCGGGCGGCTACACCTTC

size: .
V: TRBV28
D: TRBD2
length: 17
J: TRBJ2-2
CDR3: CASSLGAGATNTGELFF
DNA: TGTGCCAGCAGCCTAGGAGCGGGGGCGACGAACACCGGGGAGCTGTTTTTT

size: .
V: TRBV6-6
D: .
length: 13
J: TRBJ1-2
CDR3: CASSSPRDDGYTF
DNA: TGTGCCAGCAGCTCCCCCAGGGATGATGGCTACACCTTC

size: .
V: TRBV19
D: TRBD1
length: 15
J: TRBJ2-7
CDR3: CASSLRRTGSYEQYF
DNA: TGTGCCAGTAGCCTCAGGAGGACAGGCTCCTACGAGCAGTACTTC

size: .
V: TRBV6-2/TRBV6-3
D: .
length: 15
J: TRBJ2-7
CDR3: CASSPPRGSSYEQYF
DNA: TGTGCCAGCAGTCCACCCCGGGGGAGCTCCTACGAGCAGTACTTC

size: .
V: TRBV15
D: TRBD2
length: 15
J: TRBJ2-7
CDR3: CATSGSLAGMYEQYF
DNA: TGTGCCACCAGCGGCTCACTAGCGGGGATGTACGAGCAGTACTTC

size: .
V: TRBV5-1
D: .
length: 15
J: TRBJ2-7
CDR3: CASSYRPLEGDEQYF
DNA: TGCGCCAGCAGCTACCGACCCTTGGAGGGAGACGAGCAGTACTTC

size: .
V: TRBV6-5
D: TRBD1
length: 14
J: TRBJ1-6
CDR3: CALEGASYNSPLHF
DNA: TGTGCCCTGGAGGGGGCCTCCTATAATTCACCCCTCCACTTT

size: .
V: TRBV6-6
D: TRBD1
length: 14
J: TRBJ1-6
CDR3: CASTPGQGNSPLHF
DNA: TGTGCCAGCACCCCGGGACAGGGTAATTCACCCCTCCACTTT

size: once
V: TRBV2
D: .
length: 13
J: TRBJ1-5
CDR3: CASTTESNQPQHF
DNA: TGTGCCAGCACCACAGAGAGCAATCAGCCCCAGCATTTT

size: .
V: TRBV7-2
D: .
length: 15
J: TRBJ1-5
CDR3: CASSQNGGAGQPQHF
DNA: TGTGCCAGCAGCCAAAACGGGGGGGCTGGGCAGCCCCAGCATTTT

size: .
V: TRBV5-4
D: TRBD1
length: 15
J: TRBJ1-1
CDR3: CASSPAATGGLKAFF
DNA: TGTGCCAGCAGCCCTGCTGCGACAGGGGGCTTAAAAGCTTTCTTT

size: .
V: TRBV28
D: TRBD2
length: 19
J: TRBJ2-1
CDR3: CASSLGLDLSRSSYNEQFF
DNA: TGTGCCAGCAGTTTGGGACTAGATTTATCCCGAAGCTCCTACAATGAGCAGTTCTTC

size: .
V: TRBV2
D: .
length: 16
J: TRBJ2-3
CDR3: CASSEEAGRLGDTQYF
DNA: TGTGCCAGCAGTGAGGAGGCGGGTAGGTTAGGAGATACGCAGTATTTT

size: .
V: TRBV28
D: .
length: 11
J: TRBJ1-2
CDR3: CASTQNYGYTF
DNA: TGTGCCAGCACACAGAACTATGGCTACACCTTC

size: .
V: TRBV3-1/TRBV3-2
D: .
length: 13
J: TRBJ2-7
CDR3: CASSQDPAYEQYF
DNA: TGTGCCAGCAGCCAAGACCCCGCCTACGAGCAGTACTTC

size: .
V: TRBV28
D: .
length: 11
J: TRBJ1-2
CDR3: CASSLRDGYTF
DNA: TGTGCCAGCAGTTTGAGGGATGGCTACACCTTC

size: .
V: TRBV19
D: TRBD1
length: 19
J: TRBJ1-5
CDR3: CASSRGPGQGTYSNQPQHF
DNA: TGTGCCAGTAGTAGGGGCCCGGGACAGGGGACTTATAGCAATCAGCCCCAGCATTTT

size: .
V: TRBV7-2
D: TRBD2
length: 16
J: TRBJ2-7
CDR3: CASSLTSGGARYEQYF
DNA: TGTGCCAGCAGCCTGACTAGCGGGGGGGCCAGGTACGAGCAGTACTTC

size: .
V: TRBV4-1
D: .
length: 16
J: TRBJ1-2
CDR3: CASSQEGVGRGAGYTF
DNA: TGCGCCAGCAGCCAAGAGGGTGTGGGTCGGGGGGCCGGCTACACCTTC

size: .
V: TRBV5-5
D: TRBD1
length: 15
J: TRBJ1-2
CDR3: CASSKGGTGGDGYTF
DNA: TGTGCCAGCAGCAAAGGCGGGACAGGGGGCGATGGCTACACCTTC

size: .
V: TRBV7-9
D: .
length: 14
J: TRBJ2-3
CDR3: CASSLGVSTDTQYF
DNA: TGTGCCAGCAGTCTTGGAGTTAGCACAGATACGCAGTATTTT

size: .
V: TRBV21-1
D: .
length: 13
J: TRBJ1-4
CDR3: CADRHATNEKLFF
DNA: TGTGCCGACCGACACGCAACTAATGAAAAACTGTTTTTT

size: .
V: TRBV15
D: .
length: 14
J: TRBJ1-5
CDR3: CATSRGGWGQPQHF
DNA: TGTGCCACCAGCAGAGGAGGGTGGGGTCAGCCCCAGCATTTT

size: once
V: TRBV2
D: TRBD1
length: 16
J: TRBJ1-3
CDR3: CASTGWTGVSGNTIYF
DNA: TGTGCCAGCACGGGATGGACAGGCGTCTCTGGAAACACCATATATTTT